This T cell receptor (beta chain) was observed in a study of cytomegalovirus exposure and HLA in healthy donors. Study context: An analysis done earlier identified about 120 million unique TCR beta sequences from approximately 170 million T cells. Study-wide results and caveats: Per a prior analysis, the majority of TCR beta V segments were productive roughly 87% or roughly 30% of the time. The authors later linked a missense DCLRE1C variant to TCR beta V- and J-gene trimming.

This clone has only one observation. What it recognizes is unknown. The CDR3 sequence is 14 residues long. Deletions cut 4 bases from V and 0 bases from J, with 8 bases between. Germline CDR1 is SGHDT and CDR2 is YYEEEE. PCR amplification relied on 60 Vbeta primers (plus 13 Jbeta primers). The repertoire was sequenced with immunoSEQ multiplex PCR; TCRdb's copy has only in-frame clones and lacks some. The sample shows 200,000 to 250,000 clones, around 73% of them seen only once. The chain links TRBV5-6 to TRBJ1-3, with a tentative D call TRBD1 (5 bases). The sample comprised PBMCs. The receptor was isolated from a woman in her twenties or thirties in good health and CMV-seronegative. In nucleotides, the CDR3 is TGTGCCAGCAGCCAGGGATTCTCTGGAAACACCATATATTTT. It encodes CASSQGFSGNTIYF.